This TCR beta chain was retrieved from a study of beta chain features in type 1 diabetes. Looked up from germline, CDR1 is SGHRS and CDR2 is YFSETQ. The J segment lost 6 bases and the V segment lost 2 bases, leaving 11 bases of the junction unmatched. This CDR3 comprises 17 residues. This clone was found a few times. The antigen remains undetermined. Study-wide points: There was a moderate but significant shortening of TCRB CDR3s in all four CD4+ subsets of Type 1 diabetes patients. In type 1 diabetes patients, VDJ junctions had fewer insertions; deletions at these junctions were more frequent.

The study reverse transcribed the entire isolated RNA, so it sequenced expressed TCRB transcripts. Sequencing was performed with immunoSEQ multiplex PCR; in TCRdb, only in-frame clones are kept and a portion is missing. Of nearly 700,000 clones listed, around an eighth are singletons. The chain is built from TRBV5-1 and TRBJ1-5, with TRBD1 identical over 10 bases. The source material was naive CD4+ T cells from blood. The sequence derives from a young man with type 1 diabetes. The CDR3 DNA sequence: TGCGCCAGCAGCTTAGGACAGGGGGAAAGGGTCGGTCAGCCCCAGCATTTT. Its translation: CASSLGQGERVGQPQHF.